This paragraph reports one TCR beta chain. The antigen it recognizes is unknown. No per-base quality is available; no much larger clone lies one base away. The data belong to a study of identical twins (dated by TCRdb to 2016 to 2017). Regarding the complete study: The study deep-sequenced TCR alpha and beta repertoires from monozygotic twins, unrelated adults of various ages and cord blood to test whether fetal clonotypes persist. To rule out contamination, the twin experiments were replicated at different times with different library preparation protocols. What the research found in general, with its limitations: Conclusions relied on cross-sectional statistical analysis, since the same donors could not be followed over many years. Zero-insertion analyses could be partly confounded by invariant T cells such as MAIT and iNKT, though diverse VJ usage argued against such confounding for most clonotypes. Abundant cord blood beta clonotypes had fewer insertions, young adult naive repertoires showed a similar but weaker trend, and memory repertoires showed no such trend. Compared with coincidental sharing between unrelated individuals, out-of-frame TCR alpha sequences shared between twins showed an excess of sequences with low generation probability. Recombination models systematically underestimated out-of-frame TCR alpha sharing in monozygotic twins but agreed with sharing between unrelated individuals. The excess sharing between twins in beta out-of-frame sequences was weaker because fewer shared sequences reduced the signal-to-noise ratio.

As encoded in the germline V gene (reference sequence), CDR1 is DFQATT while CDR2 is SNEGSKA. Trimming leaves V shorter by 0 bases and J shorter by 0 bases, with the junction holding 5 bases beyond the gene matches. The CDR3 holds 17 amino acids from the cysteine to the phenylalanine. Left in the record is the CDR3 DNA by itself, 51 bases read in frame from the first base. Only healthy Caucasian donors were included. The method behind the library was 5' RACE. TCRdb lists the instrument as Illumina HiSeq 2000. A universal primer binding site was added through template switching, and the final cDNA carried a unique molecular identifier so that TCR cDNA molecules could be counted accurately. Specific primers in the conserved constant-segment region were used to synthesize first-strand cDNA for TCR alpha and beta chains. To control for contamination, each cDNA library was double barcoded with a SMART-Mk sample barcode plus Illumina barcodes. TruSeq adapter sequences, together with Illumina sample barcodes, were added in two successive PCR steps. TCR alpha and beta cDNA libraries were sequenced on the Illumina HiSeq platform with custom primers. The original pipeline was this. MiGEC processed the raw reads to extract unique molecular identifiers, while MiXCR was used to determine the CDR3 positions. For each individual, recombination models were inferred using an EM algorithm with the repgenHMM and IGoR tools. The analysis of shared clonotypes was done with the tcR package in R, with sharing normalized by the product of cloneset sizes. To study raw recombination without the effects of thymic and clonal selection, out-of-frame nonproductive sequences were analyzed. Clones were called with MiXCR by TCRdb after fastp trimmed the public reads at Q25, and only in-frame beta chains were retained. Rows matching on CDR3 protein sequence are summarized as one entry with the most common DNA and genes. TCRdb, not the authors, supplied the V and J calls. Counted in this sample were 1.5 million to 2 million distinct CDR3 sequences; more than 30% of them appeared once. The biggest ten clones account for approximately 0.29% of the sample.

Sequenced input: cord blood. In this chain, TRBV20-1 is recombined with TRBJ1-6; TRBD1 aligns with 7 central bases. This TCR derives from a newborn girl in good health. CDR3 loop: CSARDPQGSSYNSPLHF. The nucleotide sequence reads TGCAGTGCTAGAGATCCACAGGGGAGCTCCTATAATTCACCCCTCCACTTT.